This T cell receptor beta chain derives from a study of tumor-infiltrating lymphocytes in primary liver carcinoma. Study-wide results and caveats: Tumor region pairs shared more overlap than did tumor-adjacent and tumor-blood pairs.

The authors made TCR beta cDNA from 500 ng total RNA with a constant-region primer. Each TCR beta library was derived from three nested multiplex PCR rounds that employed slightly modified ARM-PCR. A C-beta reverse primer and TRBV1-TRBV30 forward primers served in each of the first two PCR rounds, at about 9 cycles apiece. TCRdb reanalysed the multiplex PCR reads using MiXCR and keeps one entry per CDR3 protein. Of a few hundred thousand distinct CDR3 sequences detected, 50% to 75% appear once; the ten largest clones hold about 18%. This CDR3 comprises 12 residues. The source of the blood RNA was unsorted whole blood, and germline DNA was extracted as well. Comment on this clonotype: What it binds is unknown. This sequence may be a read error, since a much larger clone differs from it by one base.

The chain uses TRBV12-3 or TRBV12-4 and TRBJ1-2; no clear D gene. This TCR derives from a woman aged 25 to 39 with primary liver carcinoma and hepatitis B virus infection. The sample consisted of peripheral blood. This CDR3 is CTSLGGNYGYTF. CDR3 nucleotides: TGTACCAGTCTCGGCGGAAACTATGGCTACACCTTC.